These T cell receptor beta chains were read from a single sample in a study of T cell repertoires in cytomegalovirus infection. TCRdb re-analysed the reads in MiXCR, keeping a single row per CDR3 protein. The data contain about 740,000 distinct CDR3 sequences, 35% of them singletons. Sequencing was done on a sample of PBMCs. These receptors were obtained from a human donor in good health (CMV status not recorded). Some clones in this sample may be carry-over from other donors' samples. CDR3s include the opening cysteine and the closing phenylalanine or tryptophan. A D gene is named only where the DNA matches it firmly. Size tells how often a clone was seen (once, few, many) or the class of an expanded clone, and some rows leave it out.

v_call	clone_size	j_call	d_call	cdr3_nt	cdr3_aa
TRBV7-9	few	TRBJ2-7	-	TGTGCCAGCAGCTTAGAGCAAGGACTATCTCCCTACGAGCAGTACTTC	CASSLEQGLSPYEQYF
TRBV6-1	few	TRBJ1-2	TRBD1	TGTGCCAGCAGTGAAGTGTTCGATCCGGGACAGCCTAACTATGGCTACACCTTC	CASSEVFDPGQPNYGYTF
TRBV6-6	-	TRBJ1-5	-	TGTGCCAGCAGTGCCCGGCGGGGGTATGGTCAGCCCCAGCATTTT	CASSARRGYGQPQHF
TRBV6-1	-	TRBJ1-5	TRBD1	TGTGCCAGCAACGGATTTGGGACAGGGTCGAATCAGCCCCAGCATTTT	CASNGFGTGSNQPQHF
TRBV6-5	-	TRBJ1-1	-	TGTGCCAGCAGTCCTCCCCCCGGGACGGTGAACACTGAAGCTTTCTTT	CASSPPPGTVNTEAFF
TRBV12-3/TRBV12-4	-	TRBJ2-2	-	TGTGCCAGCAGTTCATCAGGGTCGAACACCGGGGAGCTGTTTTTT	CASSSSGSNTGELFF
TRBV11-2	-	TRBJ2-2	TRBD2	TGTGCCAGCAGCTTAGGGGGGGGGTGGAACACCGGGGAGCTGTTTTTT	CASSLGGGWNTGELFF
TRBV5-5	-	TRBJ2-3	TRBD2	TGTGCCAGCAGCTTGCGAGCGGGGCGGGACGATACGCAGTATTTT	CASSLRAGRDDTQYF
TRBV28	-	TRBJ2-1	-	TGTGCCAGCAGTTTACCTAGTGGGGGCGGCTGGGGGGATGAGCAGTTCTTC	CASSLPSGGGWGDEQFF
TRBV7-2	many	TRBJ1-1	-	TGTGCCAGCAGCTTAGCCACAACTTACAACACTGAAGCTTTCTTT	CASSLATTYNTEAFF
TRBV4-2	few	TRBJ1-1	-	TGTGCCAGCAGCCCCCGGGCACAATACACTGAAGCTTTCTTT	CASSPRAQYTEAFF
TRBV12-3/TRBV12-4	-	TRBJ1-5	-	TGTGCCAGCAGTTTATCGGGGGGAAGTAATCAGCCCCAGAATTTT	CASSLSGGSNQPQNF
TRBV12-3/TRBV12-4	-	TRBJ1-1	-	TGTGCCAGCAGTTTACACGAGCAGGGCTACACTGAAGCTTTCTTT	CASSLHEQGYTEAFF
TRBV27	-	TRBJ1-6	-	TGTGCAAGCAGTTTATCAGGGGCAAGATCACCCATCCACTTT	CASSLSGARSPIHF
TRBV15	few	TRBJ1-2	TRBD1	TGTGCCACCAGCACCGGGGCAGGGGGGAACTATGGCTACACCTTC	CATSTGAGGNYGYTF
TRBV7-8	many	TRBJ1-5	-	TGTGCCAGCAGCTTAGTAGGGGATCACAGCGAACGGCCATATAGCAATCAGCCCCAGCATTTT	CASSLVGDHSERPYSNQPQHF
TRBV7-9	-	TRBJ2-4	-	TGTGCCAGCAGCCAGCTGTTTGGAGTCGCCGCCAAAAACATTCAGTACTTC	CASSQLFGVAAKNIQYF
TRBV20-1	-	TRBJ2-7	-	TGCAGTGCCTTCAATATGGGGCTAGTCTGGAACGAGCAGTACTTC	CSAFNMGLVWNEQYF